Following are 13 T cell receptor beta chains from one sample sequenced in a study of shared clonotypes between healthy human individuals. The method was immunoSEQ multiplex PCR; TCRdb's version includes in-frame clones alone and lacks a portion of them. The sample has roughly 480,000 clones, 79% seen once; the top ten hold roughly 12%. Material: PBMCs. These TCRs come from a woman between 40 and 50 years old in good health. Some clones in this sample may be carry-over from other donors' samples.

The V and J genes are TRBV7-2 and TRBJ2-7, with D possibly matching TRBD2 (5 bases). V lost 1 base and J lost 6, with 19 bases in between. From germline, CDR1 is SGHTA and CDR2 FQGNSA. The CDR3 has 16 amino acids. As DNA, the CDR3 is TGTGCCAGCAGCTTAGGAGGCCCCACTTCTAGCTTCGAGCAGTACTTC. Its translation: CASSLGGPTSSFEQYF.

The chain carries TRBV7-3 and TRBJ2-4; tentatively, D is TRBD1 or TRBD2 (6 bases each). The CDR3 length is 15 residues. V was trimmed by 5 bases and J by 7 bases, leaving 18 bases between them. From germline, CDR1 is SGHTA and CDR2 FQGTGA. CDR3 loop: CASSPTPGAGNIQYF. The CDR3 nucleotides are TGTGCCAGCAGCCCTACCCCGGGGGCGGGCAACATTCAGTACTTC.

V is TRBV27 and J is TRBJ1-5, with D tentatively TRBD1 (5 bases). The CDR3 is made up of 14 amino acids. Germline CDR1 reads MNHEY; CDR2 reads SMNVEV (reference sequence). With 3 bases removed from V and 2 bases from J, the gap between germline ends came to 8 bases. The CDR3 here is CASSFLGGNQPQHF. In DNA form, the CDR3 reads TGTGCCAGCAGTTTTTTGGGGGGCAATCAGCCCCAGCATTTT.

This chain connects TRBV27 to TRBJ1-1; perhaps TRBD1 as D (6 bases). Germline V gene sequence: CDR1 MNHEY, CDR2 SMNVEV (reference sequence). V was clipped by 4 bases and J by 6 bases, with 15 bases between them. This CDR3 contains 14 residues. The CDR3 DNA follows: TGTGCCAGCAGTTCTTATCGGGGGACACCTGAAGCTTTCTTT. It codes for CASSSYRGTPEAFF.

The chain recombines TRBV5-1 with TRBJ2-3; 9 bases agree with TRBD1. In germline, CDR1 is SGHRS, CDR2 YFSETQ. The CDR3 has 14 residues. With V trimmed by 5 bases and J by 3 bases, 4 bases remained unmatched. The DNA for the CDR3 is TGCGCCAGCAGTTTACAGGGGGCAACAGATACGCAGTATTTT. This translates into CASSLQGATDTQYF.

The genes are TRBV6-5 and TRBJ2-6, with D hard to call. Germline V gives CDR1 MNHEY, CDR2 SVGAGI. The CDR3 has 15 amino acids. Deletions cut 2 bases from V and 1 base from J, with 6 bases between. As DNA, the CDR3 is TGTGCCAGCAGTTACAGGCGATCTGGGGCCAACGTCCTGACTTTC. Translation: CASSYRRSGANVLTF.

The genes are TRBV4-1 and TRBJ2-5; TRBD1 is a possible D gene (5 bases). The end of the DNA fits TRBJ2-7 better, so the J call may be wrong. The CDR3 length is 15 residues. Germline-derived CDR1 and CDR2 are MGHRA and YSYEKL. CDR3 in amino acids: CASSQDQQGEYEQYF. Written as DNA, the CDR3 is TGCGCCAGCAGCCAGGACCAACAAGGGGAATACGAGCAGTACTTC.

The genes are TRBV18 and TRBJ2-5; 7 positions agree with TRBD1. V trimming: 1 base; J trimming: 5 bases; junction bases outside the gene matches: 7. Germline loops: CDR1 KGHSH, CDR2 LQKENI. CDR3 length equals 15 residues. This CDR3 reads CASSPQQGSGETQYF. For the CDR3, the DNA is TGTGCCAGCTCACCACAACAGGGGTCCGGGGAGACCCAGTACTTC.

V and J are TRBV6-4 and TRBJ2-1; 7 bases align to TRBD1. The V gene's germline CDR1 is MRHNA and CDR2 SNTAGT. V dropped 5 bases and J dropped 5; count of bases not matched to a gene: 9. This CDR3 region has 15 residues. The CDR3 here is CASSSLGTDHNEQFF. The CDR3, as DNA: TGTGCCAGCAGTTCGTTAGGGACAGACCACAATGAGCAGTTCTTC.

This clone was detected a few times. CDR3 protein: CAISLAVEGTDTQYF. In DNA, the CDR3 is TGTGCCATCAGTCTAGCGGTAGAAGGCACAGATACGCAGTATTTT. The chain has TRBV10-3 and TRBJ2-3; 7 bases are shared with TRBD2. Germline loops: CDR1 ENHRY, CDR2 SYGVKD. After removal of 5 bases from V and 1 base from J, the junction contained 6 bases not matched to a gene. The CDR3 is made up of 15 amino acids.

Ten or more counts support this clone. Other DNA variants within this sample encode the same CDR3. This chain connects TRBV5-1 to TRBJ1-2; D unclear. Trimming stripped 8 bases from V and 8 bases from J, with 7 bases between. The length of the CDR3 is 9 residues. CDR1 is SGHRS, CDR2 YFSETQ, per germline. The CDR3 nucleotides read TGCGCCAGAGACGACGGCTACACCTTC. It encodes CARDDGYTF.

This chain links TRBV14 with TRBJ2-5; D gene ambiguous. The length of the CDR3 is 15 residues. Germline V lookup: CDR1 SGHDN, CDR2 FVKESK. V was shortened by 1 base and J by 2 bases, with 11 bases between the two germline ends. The CDR3 DNA is TGTGCCAGCAGCCAAGGTTTTATTCCACAAGAGACCCAGTACTTC. Translation gives CASSQGFIPQETQYF.

A remark on this clone: A far larger clone is one base from this, pointing to a likely read error. This CDR3 is also generated by other DNA sequences in the sample. The chain has TRBV15 and TRBJ2-2; D might be TRBD1 (6 bases). Germline V gene data show CDR1 as LNHNV and CDR2 as YYDKDF (reference sequence). The CDR3 is made up of 17 amino acids. V lost 0 bases to trimming and J lost 6 bases, with 17 bases between them. The CDR3 protein is CATSRDSALGGSGELFF. In nucleotides, the CDR3 is TGTGCCACCAGCAGAGATAGTGCTTTAGGGGGATCCGGGGAGCTGTTTTTT.